These 27 T cell receptor beta chains share one sample of origin, sequenced in a study of cytomegalovirus exposure and HLA in healthy donors. This PCR relied on a set of 60 Vbeta primers and 13 Jbeta primers. Measured with immunoSEQ multiplex PCR; TCRdb has only the in-frame clones, and not every one. Among approximately 210,000 clones listed, around 80% were seen once. Sequencing input: PBMCs. The receptors stem from a young man in good health and CMV-seronegative.

The gene calls are TRBV6-1 and TRBJ2-7; possibly TRBD1 for D (6 bases). V lost 0 bases and J 0 bases, leaving 9 bases between the germline ends. Germline V gene data show CDR1 as MNHNS and CDR2 as SASEGT. The CDR3 loop spans 15 amino acids. CDR3: CASSEAWTDSYEQYF. The CDR3 nucleotides are TGTGCCAGCAGTGAAGCGTGGACAGACTCCTACGAGCAGTACTTC.

This clone was observed a few times. The V and J genes are TRBV7-2 and TRBJ1-1; D ambiguous. Per the germline V gene, CDR1 is SGHTA and CDR2 is FQGNSA. The ends were cut back, 2 bases at V and 2 bases at J, with 9 bases in the middle. The CDR3 contains 14 residues. CDR3 sequence (DNA): TGTGCCAGCAGCTTAACGCAGGCTAACACTGAAGCTTTCTTT. Protein sequence: CASSLTQANTEAFF.

The rearrangement uses TRBV19 and TRBJ2-2, with 10 bases lining up with TRBD2. The CDR3 totals 15 residues. Germline-derived CDR1 and CDR2 are LNHDA and SQIVND (reference sequence). V lost 9 bases, J lost 5 bases, and 9 bases stayed unmatched. CDR3 sequence: CASNPSGRRTGELFF. The CDR3 DNA is TGTGCCAGCAATCCTAGCGGGAGAAGAACCGGGGAGCTGTTTTTT.

This chain joins TRBV7-2 and TRBJ2-3; 8 positions match TRBD2. Per the germline V gene, CDR1 is SGHTA and CDR2 is FQGNSA. The CDR3 has 13 residues. The V gene end was trimmed by 4 bases and the J gene end by 14 bases; junction bases not matched to a gene: 11. The CDR3 DNA reads as TGTGCCAGCAGCTCCCCCTCCGGGACTAGTTTGTATTTT. Residues: CASSSPSGTSLYF. Full variable domain (remainder filled in from reference TRBV7-2 and TRBJ2-3): GAGVSQSPSNKVTEKGKDVELRCDPISGHTALYWYRQSLGQGLEFLIYFQGNSAPDKSGLPSDRFSAERTGGSVSTLTIQRTQQEDSAVYLCASSSPSGTSLYFGPGTRLTVL.

The V call is TRBV28, the J call TRBJ1-1; D perhaps matches TRBD1 (5 bases). This CDR3 region has 14 residues. Germline values: CDR1 MDHEN, CDR2 SYDVKM. The V and J ends lost 1 base and 7 bases respectively, with 13 bases between them. CDR3 sequence reads: CASSLSSGRSEAFF. The CDR3 region has the DNA TGTGCCAGCAGTTTATCCTCAGGGCGAAGTGAAGCTTTCTTT. Looking up the rest from reference TRBV28 and TRBJ1-1 gives the full variable domain: DVKVTQSSRYLVKRTGEKVFLECVQDMDHENMFWYRQDPGLGLRLIYFSYDVKMKEKGDIPEGYSVSREKKERFSLILESASTNQTSMYLCASSLSSGRSEAFFGQGTRLTVV.

The chain combines TRBV7-8 with TRBJ2-1, with D perhaps matching TRBD2 (6 bases). The CDR3 length is 15 residues. Trimming removed 5 bases at V and 0 bases at J, with 11 bases between. Germline lookup yields CDR1 SGHVS and CDR2 FQNEAQ. The CDR3 nucleotides read TGTGCCAGCAGCCTAAGGCGGGGCTCCTACAATGAGCAGTTCTTC. Protein sequence: CASSLRRGSYNEQFF.

The chain is built from TRBV4-1 and TRBJ2-1; TRBD1 matches at 9 bases. The V segment lost 0 bases and the J segment 4 bases; nucleotides outside the gene matches: 1. CDR3 length: 15 residues. Germline loops: CDR1 MGHRA, CDR2 YSYEKL. The CDR3 spells CASSQEGQGYNEQFF. CDR3 DNA: TGCGCCAGCAGCCAAGAGGGACAGGGATACAATGAGCAGTTCTTC.

This chain connects TRBV5-4 to TRBJ2-1, with TRBD1 matching 7 bases. The germline CDR1 and CDR2 sequences are SGHNT and YYREEE (reference sequence). Trimming at V came to 4 bases and at J to 6 bases, leaving 4 bases not matched to a gene. The CDR3 consists of 13 residues. In DNA form, the CDR3 reads TGTGCCAGCAGCGAGGGACAGACCAATGAGCAGTTCTTC. It translates to CASSEGQTNEQFF.

This sequence joins TRBV29-1 and TRBJ2-5; TRBD2 might be the D (6 bases). In germline, CDR1 is SQVTM, CDR2 ANQGSEA. The length of the CDR3 is 13 residues. V was trimmed by 3 bases and J by 5 bases, leaving 13 bases between them. The CDR3 region is CSVEGTSFETQYF. The CDR3 DNA reads as TGCAGCGTTGAGGGTACTAGCTTTGAGACCCAGTACTTC.

This chain links TRBV11-2 with TRBJ1-5; 8 nucleotides line up with TRBD1. V shed 5 bases and J 6 bases; nucleotides not matched to a gene: 6. The CDR3 is made up of 14 amino acids. CDR1 and CDR2 (germline): SGHAT, FQNNGV. CDR3: CASSVGTGGQPQHF. The CDR3 coding sequence is TGTGCCAGCAGCGTAGGGACAGGTGGTCAGCCCCAGCATTTT.

This clone has just a few counts. The chain joins TRBV28 to TRBJ2-3; 8 positions agree with TRBD2. With V trimmed by 8 bases and J by 3 bases, 13 bases remained unmatched. This CDR3 contains 16 residues. CDR1 is MDHEN, CDR2 SYDVKM, per germline. CDR3 DNA: TGTGCCAGCCGACCACTTTTCGGGAGGGAGACAGATACGCAGTATTTT. Its translation: CASRPLFGRETDTQYF.

The V call is TRBV9, the J call TRBJ2-1, with TRBD2 as a possible D gene (6 bases). The V end was cut by 4 bases, the J end by 4 bases, with 18 bases between. Germline CDR1 SGDLS, CDR2 YYNGEE. CDR3 size: 16 residues. The CDR3 sequence: CASSNPGLFVYNEQFF. The CDR3 DNA follows: TGTGCCAGCAGCAACCCGGGACTCTTCGTATACAATGAGCAGTTCTTC. Drawing the rest from reference TRBV9 and TRBJ2-1, the complete variable domain is DSGVTQTPKHLITATGQRVTLRCSPRSGDLSVYWYQQSLDQGLQFLIQYYNGEERAKGNILERFSAQQFPDLHSELNLSSLELGDSALYFCASSNPGLFVYNEQFFGPGTRLTVL.

The chain uses TRBV30 and TRBJ1-5; D remains ambiguous. Trimming took off 7 bases at V and 5 bases at J, with 15 bases between the two ends. Germline CDR1 reads GTSNPN; CDR2 reads SVGIG (reference sequence). The CDR3 is 13 amino acids. Written as DNA, the CDR3 is TGTGCCTATTCGAAAGGGAGGGATCAGCCCCAGCATTTT. It is translated as CAYSKGRDQPQHF. Combining the CDR3 with reference TRBV30 and TRBJ1-5 gives the whole variable domain SQTIHQWPATLVQPVGSPLSLECTVEGTSNPNLYWYRQAAGRGLQLLFYSVGIGQISSEVPQNLSASRPQDRQFILSSKKLLLSDSGFYLCAYSKGRDQPQHFGDGTRLSIL.

There are a few counts of this clone. The DNA for the CDR3 is TGTGCCAGCAGCCCCCGACAGGGTCCCTCTGGGGCCAACGTCCTGACTTTC. Protein product: CASSPRQGPSGANVLTF. This chain connects TRBV9 to TRBJ2-6; 7 positions match TRBD1. CDR1 is SGDLS and CDR2 is YYNGEE in the germline V gene. This CDR3 contains 17 residues. The J segment lost 0 bases and the V segment lost 4 bases, leaving 7 bases of the junction unmatched.

V is TRBV23-1 and J is TRBJ1-2; D gene unclear. TRBV23-1 is placed among ORFs of uncertain function. V was shortened by 3 bases and J by 4 bases, with 18 bases between the two germline ends. This CDR3 comprises 16 residues. In nucleotides, the CDR3 is TGCGCCAGCAGTCAGTTAGGTCAGAACGGAGGCTATGGCTACACCTTC. Protein: CASSQLGQNGGYGYTF.

This clone was picked up a small number of times. The chain joins TRBV9 to TRBJ1-2; D uncertain. CDR3 length: 14 residues. Germline V gives CDR1 SGDLS, CDR2 YYNGEE. V was pared by 4 bases and J by 4 bases, with 14 bases between. CDR3: CASSPPRRPYGYTF. DNA for the CDR3: TGTGCCAGCAGCCCCCCCCGGCGGCCCTATGGCTACACCTTC.

As for this clone: No DNA is shown, since the ends of the CDR3 on it are uncertain; the CDR3 is the one TCRdb lists. This chain joins TRBV27 and TRBJ2-5; the D segment call TRBD1 is taken from the table without a DNA check. Inclusive of both ends, the CDR3 amounts to 13 amino acids. Per germline, CDR1 MNHEY and CDR2 SMNVEV (reference sequence). CDR3: CASSFGPGYEQYF.

The chain employs TRBV6-1 and TRBJ2-1, with TRBD2 identical over 12 bases. Germline lookup yields CDR1 MNHNS and CDR2 SASEGT. This CDR3 contains 15 residues. The V gene end was trimmed by 4 bases and the J gene end by 6 bases; junction bases not matched to a gene: 4. CDR3 DNA sequence: TGTGCCAGCAGTGCAGGACTAGCGGGATTCAATGAGCAGTTCTTC. It yields the protein CASSAGLAGFNEQFF.

This clone showed up just once. The genes are TRBV10-3 and TRBJ2-3; a possible D gene is TRBD1 (5 bases). V lost 4 bases to trimming and J lost 2 bases, with 16 bases between them. CDR3 length: 16 residues. The germline V gene encodes CDR1 ENHRY and CDR2 SYGVKD. The CDR3 DNA is TGTGCCATCAGTGGTCTTGGACAAATTTCCACAGATACGCAGTATTTT. Amino acids: CAISGLGQISTDTQYF.

The chain has TRBV4-3 and TRBJ2-7; D is perhaps TRBD2 (5 bases). CDR1 and CDR2 from the germline V gene are LGHNA and YSLEER. The CDR3 sequence is 14 residues long. The V end lost 2 bases, the J end lost 2 bases, and 10 bases lay between the germline ends. The DNA for the CDR3 is TGCGCCAGCAGCCAATTATACGGGACCTACGAGCAGTACTTC. Protein product: CASSQLYGTYEQYF.

This chain connects TRBV14 to TRBJ1-2; D gene unclear. Trimming cost V 4 bases and J 2 bases, with 5 bases left between them. Germline loops: CDR1 SGHDN, CDR2 FVKESK. CDR3 length: 12 amino acids. Here the CDR3 DNA reads TGTGCCAGCAGCCCGACAAACTATGGCTACACCTTC. Translating it yields CASSPTNYGYTF.

The rearrangement links TRBV10-2 to TRBJ2-5, with D unresolved. CDR1 WSHSY and CDR2 SAAADI come from the germline V gene. V dropped 6 bases and J dropped 3 bases, with 5 bases sitting between them. This CDR3 is 11 amino acids long. The CDR3 bases are TGCGCCAGCAGCTATAAAGAGACCCAGTACTTC. Residues: CASSYKETQYF.

This clone was seen a single time. The V gene is TRBV30, the J gene TRBJ2-7, with TRBD2 matching over 9 bases. After removal of 3 bases from V and 2 bases from J, the junction contained 5 bases not matched to a gene. Germline V gives CDR1 GTSNPN, CDR2 SVGIG (reference sequence). This CDR3 has 14 residues. The DNA of the CDR3 is TGTGCCTGGAGCCTAGCGGGATTGGCCTACGAGCAGTACTTC. It specifies CAWSLAGLAYEQYF. Filled out from reference TRBV30 and TRBJ2-7, the complete variable domain reads SQTIHQWPATLVQPVGSPLSLECTVEGTSNPNLYWYRQAAGRGLQLLFYSVGIGQISSEVPQNLSASRPQDRQFILSSKKLLLSDSGFYLCAWSLAGLAYEQYFGPGTRLTVT.

This chain connects TRBV7-8 to TRBJ2-1; D remains unclear. CDR1 and CDR2 (germline): SGHVS, FQNEAQ. V lost 5 bases and J lost 7, with 9 bases in between. The CDR3 has 12 amino acids. CDR3 in DNA: TGTGCCAGCAGCCAAAGAGTAAATGAGCAGTTCTTC. Translated, it gives CASSQRVNEQFF.

V and J are TRBV5-1 and TRBJ2-7; 7 bases map to TRBD1. This CDR3 has 14 residues. The junction had 7 bases not matched to a gene; V was cut back by 4 bases and J by 3 bases. Germline values: CDR1 SGHRS, CDR2 YFSETQ. CDR3 amino acids: CASSPGQPVYEQYF. The CDR3 DNA reads as TGCGCCAGCAGCCCGGGACAGCCCGTCTACGAGCAGTACTTC.

V usage is TRBV11-1 and J usage is TRBJ2-1; TRBD2 agrees at 9 bases. This CDR3 is 19 amino acids long. Germline V lookup: CDR1 SGHAT, CDR2 FQDESV (reference sequence). The V gene end was trimmed by 5 bases and the J gene end by 0 bases; junction bases not matched to a gene: 14. Here the CDR3 reads CASSPRGGLAPSSYNEQFF. CDR3 coding DNA: TGTGCCAGCAGCCCACGTGGTGGACTAGCGCCTAGCTCCTACAATGAGCAGTTCTTC.

V usage is TRBV7-3 and J usage is TRBJ2-2, with 10 bases aligning to TRBD2. J lost 3 bases, V lost 5 bases, and 3 bases had no gene match. Germline V gene data show CDR1 as SGHTA and CDR2 as FQGTGA. The CDR3 loop spans 15 amino acids. This CDR3 is CASSQGLAYTGELFF. The CDR3 DNA reads as TGTGCCAGCAGCCAGGGACTAGCGTACACCGGGGAGCTGTTTTTT.